Included here is one TCR beta chain sequence, with context. Produced via immunoSEQ multiplex PCR; TCRdb's table is partial and in-frame only. Of more than 110,000 clones listed, about 89% are singletons. This sample was included in a study of blood T cell repertoires in COVID-19. The overall study: There were acute and convalescent COVID-19 samples, and they came from the United States, Italy and Spain. In each case, the material was cDNA or gDNA derived from T cells, B-cell-depleted T cells, or PBMCs.

With 5 bases clipped from V and 4 bases from J, the junction kept 3 bases outside the gene matches. The length of the CDR3 is 13 residues. This TCR derives from a man in his sixties with active or convalescent COVID-19. The chain couples TRBV12-3 or TRBV12-4 to TRBJ1-1; 8 bases match TRBD1. The sample taken for sequencing was peripheral blood. CDR3 loop: CASSRTGFTEAFF. Here the CDR3 DNA reads TGTGCCAGCAGTCGGACAGGGTTCACTGAAGCTTTCTTT.